Listed below are T cell receptor beta chains from one sample, sequenced in a study of cytomegalovirus exposure and HLA in healthy donors. TCRdb keeps only in-frame clones here, not all; method: immunoSEQ multiplex PCR. The sample consists of just over 85,000 clones, more than 70% of them appearing once. Sequenced input: PBMCs. The receptors were gathered from a man aged 35-49 years in good health and CMV-seronegative. CDR3s include the opening cysteine and the closing phenylalanine or tryptophan. Fields, in order: D gene, J gene, V gene, clone size, CDR3 protein, CDR3 DNA. The D gene is left open where the match is weak. Size is omitted from some rows. Given values are once, few, many or a class for expanded clones.

.	TRBJ1-3	TRBV19	.	CASSPPVQISGNTIYF	TGTGCCAGTAGTCCCCCAGTTCAGATCTCTGGAAACACCATATATTTT
TRBD1	TRBJ2-1	TRBV7-8	.	CASSLDRGLYNEQFF	TGTGCCAGCAGCTTGGACAGGGGGCTCTACAATGAGCAGTTCTTC
TRBD2	TRBJ2-2	TRBV5-3	few	CARSSTKRRGVNTGELFF	TGTGCCAGAAGCTCCACGAAACGTCGGGGGGTAAACACCGGGGAGCTGTTTTTT
.	TRBJ1-5	TRBV6-1	once	CASSEAPGGVDNQPQHF	TGTGCCAGCAGTGAAGCGCCCGGAGGGGTGGACAATCAGCCCCAGCATTTT
.	TRBJ2-2	TRBV6-5	.	CGTGVFGELFF	TGTGGTACGGGGGTGTTCGGGGAGCTGTTTTTT
.	TRBJ1-3	TRBV7-2	once	CASSLEGGVGGNTIYF	TGTGCCAGCAGCTTAGAGGGGGGGGTGGGGGGAAACACCATATATTTT
.	TRBJ2-3	TRBV29-1	.	CSFRQGGDTQYF	TGCAGCTTTCGGCAGGGAGGAGATACGCAGTATTTT
.	TRBJ1-6	TRBV7-3	.	CASSLRVENSPLHF	TGTGCCAGCAGCTTACGGGTTGAGAATTCACCCCTCCACTTT
TRBD1	TRBJ2-7	TRBV7-9	once	CASSSSPPGTGRYEQYF	TGTGCCAGCAGCTCATCACCGCCGGGGACAGGAAGGTACGAGCAGTACTTC
TRBD2	TRBJ2-2	TRBV6-1	once	CASSEVASGTGELFF	TGTGCCAGCAGTGAAGTGGCTAGCGGCACCGGGGAGCTGTTTTTT
TRBD2	TRBJ2-3	TRBV5-4	.	CASSLELAGAGTQYF	TGTGCCAGCAGCTTGGAACTAGCGGGGGCGGGTACGCAGTATTTT
TRBD1	TRBJ1-2	TRBV4-3	.	CASSPETTGVYGYTF	TGCGCCAGCAGCCCCGAAACTACAGGGGTCTATGGCTACACCTTC
.	TRBJ2-5	TRBV7-2	.	CASSLAASSPSPRTQYF	TGTGCCAGCAGCTTAGCTGCGTCTAGCCCATCCCCCAGGACCCAGTACTTC
.	TRBJ1-5	TRBV4-1	.	CASSQDQVGQPQHF	TGCGCCAGCAGCCAAGATCAGGTAGGCCAGCCCCAGCATTTT
TRBD2	TRBJ2-5	TRBV27	few	CASSFSGGYQETQYF	TGTGCCAGCAGTTTTAGCGGGGGGTACCAAGAGACCCAGTACTTC
.	TRBJ1-5	TRBV28	.	CASSYREPSNQPQHF	TGTGCCAGCAGTTACAGGGAGCCAAGCAATCAGCCCCAGCATTTT
.	TRBJ2-2	TRBV7-6	.	CASSRGTGELFF	TGTGCCAGCAGCCGAGGGACCGGGGAGCTGTTTTTT
.	TRBJ1-1	TRBV19	.	CASSKLRTEAFF	TGTGCCAGTAGTAAGCTGAGAACTGAAGCTTTCTTT
.	TRBJ1-1	TRBV14	.	CASSQDPRTDDTEAFF	TGTGCCAGCAGCCAAGATCCCAGGACAGATGACACTGAAGCTTTCTTT
TRBD2	TRBJ2-1	TRBV9	.	CASSVRGLAGGRSYNEQFF	TGTGCCAGCAGCGTACGGGGACTAGCGGGGGGCAGATCCTACAATGAGCAGTTCTTC
.	TRBJ1-2	TRBV19	.	CASSLPMGPNYGYTF	TGTGCCAGTAGTCTGCCGATGGGGCCCAACTATGGCTACACCTTC
.	TRBJ2-2	TRBV5-1	.	CASKTGRENTGELFF	TGCGCCAGCAAAACCGGGAGAGAGAACACCGGGGAGCTGTTTTTT
.	TRBJ1-1	TRBV28	.	CASSLLGRNTEAFF	TGTGCCAGCAGTTTATTAGGGAGGAACACTGAAGCTTTCTTT
.	TRBJ1-2	TRBV4-2	few	CASSTRQVDYGYTF	TGTGCCAGCAGCACGAGACAGGTGGACTATGGCTACACCTTC
.	TRBJ1-2	TRBV5-5	.	CASFLGAGINYGYTF	TGTGCCAGCTTCCTAGGGGCAGGAATTAACTATGGCTACACCTTC
.	TRBJ2-3	TRBV27	.	CASSTLAITDTQYF	TGTGCCAGCAGTACCTTAGCGATCACAGATACGCAGTATTTT
.	TRBJ2-7	TRBV28	.	CASSFHLAELTYEQYF	TGTGCCAGCAGTTTTCACTTAGCGGAACTTACCTACGAGCAGTACTTC
.	TRBJ2-3	TRBV7-2	few	CASSYNTDTQYF	TGTGCCAGCAGCTATAACACAGATACGCAGTATTTT
.	TRBJ1-2	TRBV4-2	few	CASSQVYGGDGYTF	TGTGCCAGCAGCCAAGTTTACGGGGGGGATGGCTACACCTTC
.	TRBJ2-4	TRBV4-2	once	CASSDGVESIQYF	TGTGCCAGCAGTGACGGGGTGGAGAGCATTCAGTACTTC
.	TRBJ1-5	TRBV28	.	CASRMERYYSNQPQHF	TGTGCCAGCAGGATGGAGAGGTATTATAGCAATCAGCCCCAGCATTTT
TRBD2	TRBJ2-1	TRBV4-2	.	CASSQVAGEQFF	TGTGCCAGCAGCCAAGTAGCGGGGGAGCAGTTCTTC
.	TRBJ1-2	TRBV7-2	.	CASSLAGGAYGYTF	TGTGCCAGCAGCTTAGCGGGGGGGGCGTATGGCTACACCTTC
TRBD1	TRBJ2-4	TRBV5-4	.	CASSQDREAKNIQYF	TGTGCCAGCAGCCAGGACAGGGAGGCCAAAAACATTCAGTACTTC
.	TRBJ1-1	TRBV5-6	.	CASSLGAGGTEAFF	TGTGCCAGCAGCTTGGGTGCGGGAGGGACTGAAGCTTTCTTT
.	TRBJ1-6	TRBV10-3	few	CAISKSGEGKGSSYNSPLHF	TGTGCCATCAGTAAATCGGGGGAGGGAAAAGGGAGCTCCTATAATTCACCCCTCCACTTT
TRBD2	TRBJ2-7	TRBV6-4	once	CASSEAAGGADEQYF	TGTGCCAGCAGTGAGGCGGCGGGGGGCGCCGACGAGCAGTACTTC
.	TRBJ1-2	TRBV6-5	.	CASSPIDQYYGYTF	TGTGCCAGCTCTCCGATCGATCAATACTATGGGTACACCTTC
.	TRBJ2-1	TRBV6-4	.	CASSDPNRDTNMGFF	TGTGCCAGCAGTGACCCGAATAGGGACACGAACATGGGGTTCTTC
TRBD1	TRBJ1-1	TRBV27	few	CASSRRTGGAYEAFF	TGTGCCAGCAGTCGACGGACAGGGGGCGCTTATGAAGCTTTCTTT
.	TRBJ2-7	TRBV10-2	once	CASRSSGAIYEQYF	TGCGCCAGCAGGTCCTCGGGAGCCATCTACGAGCAGTACTTC
TRBD1	TRBJ2-7	TRBV9	.	CASSVVPGQGVSEQYF	TGTGCCAGCAGCGTAGTCCCGGGCCAGGGGGTTTCCGAGCAGTACTTC
.	TRBJ1-2	TRBV7-9	.	CASTKVGGRYGYTF	TGTGCCAGCACCAAAGTAGGGGGACGCTATGGCTACACCTTC
.	TRBJ1-1	TRBV4-1	few	CASSRPEGTAEAFF	TGCGCCAGCAGCCGACCGGAGGGCACCGCTGAAGCTTTCTTT
.	TRBJ1-5	TRBV19	.	CASSKDSSYQPQHF	TGTGCCAGTAGTAAGGACAGTTCCTATCAGCCCCAGCATTTT
.	TRBJ1-4	TRBV6-4	.	CASSPGTTNEKLFF	TGTGCCAGCAGCCCCGGGACAACTAATGAAAAACTGTTTTTT
.	TRBJ1-1	TRBV29-1	.	CSVTYPLEAFF	TGCAGCGTCACCTACCCCCTTGAAGCTTTCTTT
TRBD1	TRBJ1-6	TRBV2	.	CASRKDRTGGSPLHF	TGTGCCAGCAGGAAGGACAGGACGGGGGGGTCACCCCTCCACTTT
TRBD1	TRBJ1-5	TRBV6-5	.	CASGRGAQPQHF	TGTGCCAGCGGCAGGGGGGCGCAGCCCCAGCATTTT
TRBD1	TRBJ2-3	TRBV29-1	.	CSVLQGASSDTQYF	TGCAGCGTCTTACAGGGGGCATCCTCAGATACGCAGTATTTT